The T cell receptor beta chain under discussion was sequenced for a study of cytomegalovirus exposure and HLA in healthy donors. J lost 4 bases, V lost 4 bases, and 9 bases had no gene match. Germline CDR1 SGHNT, CDR2 YYREEE (reference sequence). This CDR3 region has 16 residues. On this clone: Its matching antigen is unknown.

Primers: 60 Vbeta forward and 13 Jbeta reverse. Using immunoSEQ multiplex PCR, the repertoire was profiled, and TCRdb retains in-frame clones only, with some absent. The sample has around 130,000 clones, 75% to 85% seen once. Study-level results: A later analysis linked a missense DCLRE1C variant to TCR beta V- and J-gene trimming.

The source is a woman aged 18-35 years in good health and CMV-seropositive. The chain recombines TRBV5-4 with TRBJ2-7; TRBD2 matches 12 bases. Sequencing was done on a sample of PBMCs. CDR3 sequence: CASSLYSSGGGYEQYF. Here the CDR3 DNA reads TGTGCCAGCAGCCTATATTCTAGCGGGGGGGGATACGAGCAGTACTTC.